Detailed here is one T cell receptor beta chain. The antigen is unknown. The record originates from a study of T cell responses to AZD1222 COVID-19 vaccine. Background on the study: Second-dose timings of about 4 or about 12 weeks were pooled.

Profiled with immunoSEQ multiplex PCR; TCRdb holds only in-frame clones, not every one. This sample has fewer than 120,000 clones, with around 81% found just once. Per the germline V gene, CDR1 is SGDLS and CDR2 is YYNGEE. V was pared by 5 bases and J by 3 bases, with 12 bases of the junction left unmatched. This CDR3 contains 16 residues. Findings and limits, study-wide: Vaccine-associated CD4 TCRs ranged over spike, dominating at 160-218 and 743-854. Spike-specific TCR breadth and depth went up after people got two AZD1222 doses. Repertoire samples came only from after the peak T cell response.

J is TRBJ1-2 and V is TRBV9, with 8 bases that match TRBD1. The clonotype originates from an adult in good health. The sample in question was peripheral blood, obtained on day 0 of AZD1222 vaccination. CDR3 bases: TGTGCCAGCAGACTACGACAGGGGAGTTATGACTATGGCTACACCTTC. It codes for CASRLRQGSYDYGYTF. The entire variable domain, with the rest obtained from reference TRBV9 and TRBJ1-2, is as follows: DSGVTQTPKHLITATGQRVTLRCSPRSGDLSVYWYQQSLDQGLQFLIQYYNGEERAKGNILERFSAQQFPDLHSELNLSSLELGDSALYFCASRLRQGSYDYGYTFGSGTRLTVV.